This TCR beta chain was identified during a study of Graves' ophthalmopathy and Graves' hyperthyroidism. RNA transcripts provided the template for amplifying TCR beta CDR3 regions. An opening RT-PCR round employed HTBI primers and preceded a second-round multiplex PCR. TCRdb analysed the multiplex PCR reads with MiXCR anew, one entry per CDR3 protein. This sample carries a few hundred thousand distinct CDR3 sequences, less than 40% of them seen once, and the ten largest clones take about 4.1%. This CDR3 is 15 amino acids long. J was trimmed by 3 bases and V by 5 bases; bases with no gene match: 9. A word on this clonotype: What it binds is unknown.

Study observations and caveats: Among thyroid clonotypes expanded above 0.001 frequency, most also appeared in blood. The model forecast ophthalmopathy progression, reaching roughly 70% sensitivity and around 72% specificity.

The gene calls are TRBV12-3 or TRBV12-4 and TRBJ2-7; 8 bases match TRBD2. The clonotype originates from an adult man with Graves' hyperthyroidism. The specimen was peripheral blood or thyroid tissue (not recorded which). CDR3 sequence reads: CASSPEGTRYYEQYF. The CDR3 DNA reads TGTGCCAGCAGTCCGGAGGGGACTAGATACTACGAGCAGTACTTC.